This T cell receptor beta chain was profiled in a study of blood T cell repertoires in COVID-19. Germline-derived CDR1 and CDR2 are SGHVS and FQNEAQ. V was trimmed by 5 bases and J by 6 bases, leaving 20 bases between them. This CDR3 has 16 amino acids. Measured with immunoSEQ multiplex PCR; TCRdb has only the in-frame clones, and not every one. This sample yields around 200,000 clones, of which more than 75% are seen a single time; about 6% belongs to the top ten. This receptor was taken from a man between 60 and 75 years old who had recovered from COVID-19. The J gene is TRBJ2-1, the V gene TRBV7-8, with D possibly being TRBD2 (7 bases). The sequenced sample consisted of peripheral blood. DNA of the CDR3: TGTGCCAGCAGCCTCGCCGGGAGGCAAGGGGGCAATGAGCAGTTCTTC. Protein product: CASSLAGRQGGNEQFF.